These 15 T cell receptor beta chains originate from one sample sequenced in a study of T cells after yellow fever vaccination. Each CDR3 protein gets one entry after TCRdb re-called the 5' RACE reads with MiXCR. The repertoire holds about 260,000 distinct CDR3 sequences, around 5.3% seen once, with under 3.5% in the top ten. Specimen: CD4+ T cells sorted from PBMCs, collected on the day of the yellow fever booster vaccination. These receptors came from a man aged 18 to 29 who received the YFV17D yellow fever vaccine.

Notes on this clonotype: A read error may account for a junction end that differs from germline. The V call is TRBV11-3, the J call TRBJ2-5, with D maybe TRBD2 (7 bases). Germline CDR1 and CDR2: SGHNT and YENEEA. The CDR3 covers 14 residues. The CDR3 protein is CASSLVGGQGTQYF. Written as DNA, the CDR3 is TGTGCCAGCAGCTTAGTGGGGGGGCAAGGGACCCAGTACTTC.

The J gene is TRBJ1-6, the V gene TRBV5-1, with unresolved D. The germline V gene has CDR1 SGHRS and CDR2 YFSETQ. The CDR3 runs 15 residues. V was pared by 6 bases and J by 6 bases, with 16 bases between. The CDR3, as DNA: TGCGCCAGCAACCCCGGGAGATCAAGTAATTCACCCCTCCACTTT. It is translated as CASNPGRSSNSPLHF.

This clonotype was detected a few times. CDR3: CASSPGAGDFLNIQYF. For the CDR3, the DNA is TGCGCCAGCAGCCCTGGGGCAGGGGATTTCTTAAACATTCAGTACTTC. The chain links TRBV4-3 to TRBJ2-4, with D perhaps matching TRBD1 (6 bases). V lost 4 bases to trimming and J lost 6 bases, with 19 bases between them. There are 16 residues in the CDR3. Germline V gene sequence: CDR1 LGHNA, CDR2 YSLEER.

The chain uses TRBV6-6 and TRBJ1-6, with TRBD1 matching 7 bases. CDR3 length: 14 amino acids. Germline-derived CDR1 and CDR2 are MNHNY and SVGAGI (reference sequence). V was pared by 6 bases and J by 10 bases, with 9 bases of the junction left unmatched. CDR3 in amino acids: CASSRQGGGSPLHF. DNA of the CDR3: TGTGCCAGCAGCCGACAGGGCGGTGGATCACCCCTCCACTTT.

The gene calls are TRBV7-2 and TRBJ1-3, with D unclear. The CDR3 has 15 amino acids. V lost 5 bases and J 1 base, leaving 12 bases between the germline ends. The germline V gene has CDR1 SGHTA and CDR2 FQGNSA. The CDR3 protein is CASSQSHGSGNTIYF. The CDR3 nucleotides are TGTGCCAGCAGCCAATCCCATGGATCTGGAAACACCATATATTTT. Full variable domain (remainder filled in from reference TRBV7-2 and TRBJ1-3): GAGVSQSPSNKVTEKGKDVELRCDPISGHTALYWYRQSLGQGLEFLIYFQGNSAPDKSGLPSDRFSAERTGGSVSTLTIQRTQQEDSAVYLCASSQSHGSGNTIYFGEGSWLTVV.

This clonotype occurred many times. The chain uses TRBV10-2 and TRBJ1-1; the D gene is possibly TRBD1 (5 bases). The germline CDR1 and CDR2 sequences are WSHSY and SAAADI. The CDR3 consists of 13 residues. Trimming left V 1 base short and J 3 bases short, with 6 bases between. The CDR3 DNA follows: TGCGCCAGCAGTGAGTGGGGGGACACTGAAGCTTTCTTT. Its translation: CASSEWGDTEAFF.

This clonotype has just a few counts. The CDR3 is CASSQGQYNQPQHF. DNA for the CDR3: TGTGCCAGCAGCCAAGGACAGTACAATCAGCCCCAGCATTTT. The chain is built from TRBV4-2 and TRBJ1-5, with a possible D match to TRBD1 (5 bases). Trimming shortened V by 1 base and J by 3 bases, and 7 bases separated the two germline ends. Germline CDR1 is LGHNA and CDR2 is YNFKEQ. The CDR3 contains 14 residues.

This chain links TRBV6-2 or TRBV6-3 with TRBJ2-7; perhaps TRBD2 as D (6 bases). The CDR3 runs 12 residues. The V end lost 7 bases, the J end lost 3 bases, and 10 bases lay between the germline ends. Germline CDR1 MNHEY, CDR2 SVGEGT. The CDR3 nucleotides read TGTGCCAGCATGCCCGGGAGCTACGAGCAGTACTTC. This gives the protein CASMPGSYEQYF.

This chain links TRBV3-1 with TRBJ1-1, with TRBD1 identical over 8 bases. The CDR3 extends over 14 amino acids. J was trimmed by 3 bases and V by 4 bases; bases with no gene match: 4. Per germline, CDR1 LGHDT and CDR2 YNNKEL (reference sequence). For the CDR3, the DNA is TGTGCCAGCAGCCGAAAGACAGGGGACACTGAAGCTTTCTTT. This translates into CASSRKTGDTEAFF.

The sample holds a few counts of this clonotype. This chain joins TRBV5-1 and TRBJ1-5; D possibly corresponds to TRBD1 (6 bases). Looked up from germline, CDR1 is SGHRS and CDR2 is YFSETQ. V lost 0 bases, J lost 0 bases, and 13 bases lay in between. CDR3 length: 17 amino acids. The CDR3 DNA is TGCGCCAGCAGCTTGGGGACAGCCCCTTATAGCAATCAGCCCCAGCATTTT. Its protein is CASSLGTAPYSNQPQHF.

The V call is TRBV11-2, the J call TRBJ2-2, with 7 bases fitting TRBD2. The trim removed 11 bases at V and 3 bases at J, leaving 6 bases unmatched. This CDR3 spans 13 amino acids. The germline gives CDR1 SGHAT, CDR2 FQNNGV. The CDR3 DNA is TGTGCCGCCAGCGGGGACTACACCGGGGAGCTGTTTTTT. Translating gives CAASGDYTGELFF.

This rearrangement joins TRBV5-1 to TRBJ1-4; tentatively, D is TRBD1 (5 bases). V gave up 3 bases and J gave up 2 bases, with 11 bases separating them. Germline lookup yields CDR1 SGHRS and CDR2 YFSETQ. This CDR3 spans 15 amino acids. The CDR3 DNA follows: TGCGCCAGCAGCTACAACAGGTGGACTAATGAAAAACTGTTTTTT. Its translation is CASSYNRWTNEKLFF.

The table lists this clonotype with a few counts. The chain is built from TRBV9 and TRBJ1-4, with D hard to call. This CDR3 has 17 residues. CDR1 SGDLS and CDR2 YYNGEE come from the germline V gene. V dropped 4 bases and J dropped 6 bases, with 22 bases sitting between them. The CDR3 bases are TGTGCCAGCAGCCCATTAGGGCGTCGAGATGGCGATGAAAAACTGTTTTTT. Its protein product is CASSPLGRRDGDEKLFF.

In nucleotides, the CDR3 is TGTGCCAGCAGTCCCTCTCAGGGAGCTGGGGCCAACGTCCTGACTTTC. This translates into CASSPSQGAGANVLTF. The chain carries TRBV12-3 or TRBV12-4 and TRBJ2-6; D may correspond to TRBD1 or TRBD2 (5 bases each). V was trimmed by 5 bases and J by 2 bases, leaving 13 bases between them. The CDR3 extends over 16 amino acids.

There are many counts of this clonotype. The rearrangement uses TRBV5-1 and TRBJ2-5, with no clear D. Trimming removed 4 bases from V and 1 base from J, with 11 bases in between. The CDR3 has 14 amino acids. Per the germline V gene, CDR1 is SGHRS and CDR2 is YFSETQ. CDR3 sequence reads: CASSVDPGQETQYF. CDR3 DNA: TGCGCCAGCAGCGTAGACCCCGGCCAAGAGACCCAGTACTTC.